This TCR beta chain was obtained from a study of Ad26.COV2.S vaccination and SARS-CoV-2 variants. For the study at large: Participant was drawn from the COV1001 Ad26.COV2.S trial arm. The study gave Ad26.COV2.S intramuscularly, once or twice 56 days apart. Study-level points and caveats: Researchers cautioned that TCR breadth and depth analyses may have underestimated total T cell responses. Vaccine and placebo groups showed comparable non-spike TCR breadth.

Germline CDR1 is MNHEY and CDR2 is SVGAGI. The CDR3 sequence is 14 residues long. Unmatched junction bases numbered 7, after V lost 6 bases and J lost 4 bases. Sequencing was performed with immunoSEQ multiplex PCR; in TCRdb, only in-frame clones are kept and a portion is missing. The data show about 400,000 clones, around 82% seen once. As to treatment: roughly 19 received Ad26.COV2.S at low or high dose, single or two shots; about 5 received placebo; per-sample allocation not given. Sampling was performed 63 days after the first vaccine or placebo injection. With regard to this clone: The antigen is unknown.

V gene TRBV6-5 combines with J gene TRBJ2-7, with TRBD1 matching over 9 bases. The sequencing here drew on peripheral blood, taken in a trial of Ad26.COV2.S vaccine versus placebo. This receptor was identified in a person aged 18-65 years who received the Ad26.COV2.S COVID-19 vaccine or a placebo. The DNA of the CDR3 is TGTGCCAGCAGGCAAACAGGGGGCAGGTACGAGCAGTACTTC. It codes for CASRQTGGRYEQYF.